Listed here are 28 T cell receptor beta chains from one sample, sequenced in a study of neoadjuvant anti-PD-1 for oral cavity cancer. Assay used: immunoSEQ multiplex PCR; TCRdb lists only in-frame clones, some missing. Of 15,000 to 20,000 clones in the sample, about 70% are singletons; the top ten hold 2.5% to 3%. This material consisted of PBMCs, taken before nivolumab (anti-PD-1) treatment. The receptor source for this set is a person between 35 and 79 years old with oral cavity squamous cell carcinoma.

The chain combines TRBV7-2 with TRBJ2-5, with 8 bases fitting TRBD1. Per germline, CDR1 SGHTA and CDR2 FQGNSA. The J segment lost 9 bases and the V segment lost 5 bases, leaving 11 bases of the junction unmatched. The CDR3 is 14 amino acids. As DNA, the CDR3 is TGTGCCAGCAGCGTTCAGGGGGCTGGGATGGCCCAGTACTTC. Protein sequence: CASSVQGAGMAQYF. The whole variable domain, remainder taken from reference TRBV7-2 and TRBJ2-5, is GAGVSQSPSNKVTEKGKDVELRCDPISGHTALYWYRQSLGQGLEFLIYFQGNSAPDKSGLPSDRFSAERTGGSVSTLTIQRTQQEDSAVYLCASSVQGAGMAQYFGPGTRLLVL.

The gene calls are TRBV25-1 and TRBJ2-7; D perhaps matches TRBD2 (5 bases). The germline CDR1 and CDR2 sequences are MGHDK and SYGVNS. The CDR3 is 15 amino acids. The V end was cut by 5 bases, the J end by 0 bases, with 14 bases between. The CDR3: CASSSANRGSYEQYF. CDR3 DNA sequence: TGTGCCAGCAGTAGCGCTAACCGGGGCTCCTACGAGCAGTACTTC.

The genes are TRBV27 and TRBJ2-3; TRBD2 matches at 8 bases. J lost 6 bases, V lost 4 bases, and 15 bases had no gene match. Germline V CDR1 and CDR2: MNHEY, SMNVEV (reference sequence). CDR3 length equals 17 residues. CDR3 DNA: TGTGCCAGCAGTTCCCCGTTTTTTAGCGGGGAAGGTGATACGCAGTATTTT. Translating it yields CASSSPFFSGEGDTQYF.

V gene TRBV30 combines with J gene TRBJ2-7, with 7 bases fitting TRBD2. CDR3 length: 13 amino acids. CDR1 GTSNPN and CDR2 SVGIG come from the germline V gene (reference sequence). V gave up 3 bases and J gave up 2 bases; unmatched junction bases: 4. CDR3 sequence reads: CAWSRGGPYEQYF. The CDR3 nucleotides read TGTGCCTGGAGCCGCGGGGGACCCTACGAGCAGTACTTC.

For the CDR3, the DNA is TGTGCCAGCAGCCACTTAACGGCTAACTATGGCTACACCTTC. It codes for CASSHLTANYGYTF. The gene calls are TRBV7-9 and TRBJ1-2; D is ambiguous. Trimming took off 5 bases at V and 0 bases at J, with 10 bases between the two ends. The CDR3 sequence is 14 residues long. The germline V gene has CDR1 SEHNR and CDR2 FQNEAQ (reference sequence).

The chain carries TRBV11-2 and TRBJ1-5; D remains ambiguous. With 0 bases removed from V and 2 bases from J, the gap between germline ends came to 5 bases. CDR3 length: 14 residues. Germline CDR1 reads SGHAT; CDR2 reads FQNNGV. The CDR3 protein is CASSLEAGNQPQHF. The CDR3, as DNA: TGTGCCAGCAGCTTAGAGGCAGGCAATCAGCCCCAGCATTTT. The full variable domain, rest sourced from reference TRBV11-2 and TRBJ1-5, is EAGVAQSPRYKIIEKRQSVAFWCNPISGHATLYWYQQILGQGPKLLIQFQNNGVVDDSQLPKDRFSAERLKGVDSTLKIQPAKLEDSAVYLCASSLEAGNQPQHFGDGTRLSIL.

The V and J genes are TRBV7-2 and TRBJ2-1; D call uncertain. The CDR3 sequence is 12 residues long. V was clipped by 5 bases and J by 10 bases, with 12 bases between them. Germline V gene lookup returns CDR1 SGHTA and CDR2 FQGNSA. CDR3 bases: TGTGCCAGCAGCACCCTTCGAGTAGAGCAGTTCTTC. Its translation: CASSTLRVEQFF.

This clone has only a few counts. The chain combines TRBV5-1 with TRBJ1-3; TRBD1 might be the D (5 bases). Trimming shortened V by 0 bases and J by 4 bases, and 11 bases separated the two germline ends. Germline CDR1 is SGHRS and CDR2 is YFSETQ. This CDR3 region has 15 residues. CDR3 in amino acids: CASSLDPDTGNTIYF. DNA of the CDR3: TGCGCCAGCAGCTTGGACCCGGACACCGGAAACACCATATATTTT. The variable domain in full, with the rest retrieved from reference TRBV5-1 and TRBJ1-3, is KAGVTQTPRYLIKTRGQQVTLSCSPISGHRSVSWYQQTPGQGLQFLFEYFSETQRNKGNFPGRFSGRQFSNSRSEMNVSTLELGDSALYLCASSLDPDTGNTIYFGEGSWLTVV.

V and J are TRBV23-1 and TRBJ2-7; 10 bases line up with TRBD2. Being an ORF, TRBV23-1 has a function that is uncertain. V trimming: 4 bases; J trimming: 4 bases; junction bases outside the gene matches: 13. This CDR3 is built from 17 residues. CDR3 residues: CASSRHLAGDLSYEQYF. The DNA for the CDR3 is TGCGCCAGCAGTCGCCATCTAGCGGGAGACCTCTCTTACGAGCAGTACTTC.

This clone was recorded a few times. V gene TRBV2 combines with J gene TRBJ1-1; no clear D. CDR3 length equals 13 residues. Deletions cut 4 bases from V and 1 base from J, with 7 bases between. Looked up from germline, CDR1 is SNHLY and CDR2 is FYNNEI. The CDR3 spells CASSGIRNTEAFF. The CDR3 region has the DNA TGTGCCAGCAGTGGTATAAGGAACACTGAAGCTTTCTTT.

This chain uses TRBV15 with TRBJ2-7; no definite D call. Trimming took 11 bases from V and 1 from J, leaving 6 bases between them. The CDR3 loop spans 10 amino acids. Germline V gene data show CDR1 as LNHNV and CDR2 as YYDKDF (reference sequence). CDR3 residues: CAGESYEQYF. DNA for the CDR3: TGTGCCGGGGAATCCTACGAGCAGTACTTC.

This chain uses TRBV5-1 with TRBJ2-3; TRBD1 matches 8 bases. The germline gives CDR1 SGHRS, CDR2 YFSETQ. The CDR3 runs 17 residues. With 2 bases clipped from V and 0 bases from J, the junction kept 8 bases outside the gene matches. In nucleotides, the CDR3 is TGCGCCAGCAGCTTCGGGACAGGTCGTTCTAGCACAGATACGCAGTATTTT. It yields the protein CASSFGTGRSSTDTQYF.

This clone was found a few times. Its ends do not fully match the called genes, so a read error is possible. This rearrangement joins TRBV7-9 to TRBJ1-5, with D perhaps TRBD1 (5 bases). This CDR3 is built from 12 residues. CDR1 and CDR2 (germline): SEHNR, FQNEAQ (reference sequence). The CDR3: CATSGGDQPQHF. CDR3 DNA: TGTGCCACCAGCGGGGGGGATCAGCCCCAGCATTTT. Combining the CDR3 with reference TRBV7-9 and TRBJ1-5 gives the whole variable domain DTGVSQNPRHKITKRGQNVTFRCDPISEHNRLYWYRQTLGQGPEFLTYFQNEAQLEKSRLLSDRFSAERPKGSFSTLEIQRTEQGDSAMYLCATSGGDQPQHFGDGTRLSIL.

CDR3 amino acids: CASSLVAPGTGETDTQYF. CDR3 DNA sequence: TGTGCCAGCAGCTTAGTAGCCCCCGGGACAGGGGAAACAGATACGCAGTATTTT. The J gene is TRBJ2-3, the V gene TRBV7-3; the match to TRBD1 covers 10 bases. Germline loops: CDR1 SGHTA, CDR2 FQGTGA. The V segment lost 2 bases and the J segment 3 bases; nucleotides outside the gene matches: 11. This CDR3 is built from 18 residues. The variable domain in full, completed from reference TRBV7-3 and TRBJ2-3, reads GAGVSQTPSNKVTEKGKYVELRCDPISGHTALYWYRQSLGQGPEFLIYFQGTGAADDSGLPNDRFFAVRPEGSVSTLKIQRTERGDSAVYLCASSLVAPGTGETDTQYFGPGTRLTVL.

The chain links TRBV28 to TRBJ1-5; D gene unclear. Germline V gene lookup returns CDR1 MDHEN and CDR2 SYDVKM. The CDR3 has 14 amino acids. Deletions cut 4 bases from V and 4 bases from J, with 11 bases between. CDR3 nucleotides: TGTGCCAGCAGTTATCCGGTCCAAAATCAGCCCCAGCATTTT. This translates into CASSYPVQNQPQHF.

This clone has just a few counts. This chain uses TRBV7-9 with TRBJ1-1, with TRBD1 identical over 8 bases. The V gene's germline CDR1 is SEHNR and CDR2 FQNEAQ (reference sequence). V shed 5 bases and J 1 base; nucleotides not matched to a gene: 3. This CDR3 has 14 residues. CDR3 bases: TGTGCCAGCAGCCGACAGGGGACGAACACTGAAGCTTTCTTT. Its protein product is CASSRQGTNTEAFF.

This chain uses TRBV11-2 with TRBJ1-4; 9 bases align to TRBD1. This CDR3 has 15 amino acids. Germline CDR1 reads SGHAT; CDR2 reads FQNNGV. V lost 2 bases to trimming and J lost 5 bases; unmatched junction nucleotides: 3. CDR3 protein: CASSLMTGGNEKLFF. The CDR3 nucleotides are TGTGCCAGCAGCTTAATGACAGGGGGGAATGAAAAACTGTTTTTT. Based on the CDR3 plus reference TRBV11-2 and TRBJ1-4, the full variable domain is EAGVAQSPRYKIIEKRQSVAFWCNPISGHATLYWYQQILGQGPKLLIQFQNNGVVDDSQLPKDRFSAERLKGVDSTLKIQPAKLEDSAVYLCASSLMTGGNEKLFFGSGTQLSVL.

This clone was found once. The chain combines TRBV5-1 with TRBJ2-5, with D perhaps assigned TRBD1 or TRBD2 (6 bases each). Trimming took off 3 bases at V and 2 bases at J, with 17 bases between the two ends. CDR1 SGHRS and CDR2 YFSETQ come from the germline V gene. The CDR3 runs to 16 residues. This CDR3 is CASSSPTRGEQETQYF. The CDR3 DNA follows: TGCGCCAGCAGCTCGCCGACTAGGGGGGAACAAGAGACCCAGTACTTC.

The V and J genes are TRBV6-4 and TRBJ2-1; 8 bases fit TRBD2. The CDR3 spans 14 residues. Germline-derived CDR1 and CDR2 are MRHNA and SNTAGT. V shed 6 bases and J 5 bases; nucleotides not matched to a gene: 6. CDR3 in DNA: TGTGCCAGCAGGGAGACTAGCGCTAACAATGAGCAGTTCTTC. Its protein is CASRETSANNEQFF.

This clone appeared once. The chain joins TRBV5-4 to TRBJ1-4, with 8 bases matching TRBD1. Germline V gene lookup returns CDR1 SGHNT and CDR2 YYREEE (reference sequence). The J segment lost 10 bases and the V segment lost 4 bases, leaving 9 bases of the junction unmatched. This CDR3 is 14 amino acids long. CDR3 sequence: CASSPPDRGGKLFF. The CDR3 region has the DNA TGTGCCAGCAGCCCTCCCGACAGGGGAGGAAAACTGTTTTTT.

V and J are TRBV6-1 and TRBJ2-7; D not certain. Germline V CDR1 and CDR2: MNHNS, SASEGT. V lost 0 bases, J lost 0 bases, and 6 bases lay in between. The CDR3 length is 14 residues. The CDR3 here is CASSEAGSSYEQYF. The CDR3 bases are TGTGCCAGCAGTGAAGCGGGCAGCTCCTACGAGCAGTACTTC.

This clone came up once. V is TRBV5-1 and J is TRBJ1-1; weak D call: TRBD1 (6 bases). Trimming took 0 bases from V and 0 from J, leaving 9 bases between them. Germline V gene data show CDR1 as SGHRS and CDR2 as YFSETQ. The length of the CDR3 is 15 residues. CDR3 protein: CASSLVQGMNTEAFF. In DNA form, the CDR3 reads TGCGCCAGCAGCTTGGTTCAGGGGATGAACACTGAAGCTTTCTTT.

The CDR3 DNA reads as TGTGCCAGCAGTTCTCTTACGGGGGGGGAGACCCAGTACTTC. Translating it yields CASSSLTGGETQYF. The J gene is TRBJ2-5, the V gene TRBV2, with 8 bases identical to TRBD2. There are 14 residues in the CDR3. V dropped 5 bases and J dropped 5; count of bases not matched to a gene: 7. CDR1 SNHLY and CDR2 FYNNEI come from the germline V gene.

The gene calls are TRBV6-5 and TRBJ2-1; 7 bases fit TRBD1. With 2 bases clipped from V and 5 bases from J, the junction kept 3 bases outside the gene matches. The CDR3 runs to 14 residues. Germline V gives CDR1 MNHEY, CDR2 SVGAGI. CDR3 region: CASSYGDSHNEQFF. CDR3 in DNA: TGTGCCAGCAGTTACGGGGACAGTCACAATGAGCAGTTCTTC.

This clone was picked up a small number of times. CDR3 region: CASSQGLKGAEAFF. CDR3 nucleotide sequence: TGTGCCAGCAGCCAAGGGCTCAAGGGCGCTGAAGCTTTCTTT. The chain links TRBV14 to TRBJ1-1; D gene unclear. The CDR3 is made up of 14 amino acids. Trimming removed 1 base at V and 6 bases at J, with 12 bases between. Germline V CDR1 and CDR2: SGHDN, FVKESK.

This clone was recorded a few times. V usage is TRBV6-1 and J usage is TRBJ2-7; 7 positions agree with TRBD1. The CDR3 spans 14 residues. After removal of 4 bases from V and 7 bases from J, the junction contained 10 bases not matched to a gene. From germline, CDR1 is MNHNS and CDR2 SASEGT. The CDR3: CASSATGSTIEQYF. The CDR3, as DNA: TGTGCCAGCAGTGCGACAGGGTCTACGATAGAGCAGTACTTC.

The genes are TRBV6-1 and TRBJ2-4; TRBD1 aligns across 8 bases. The J segment lost 0 bases and the V segment lost 5 bases, leaving 0 bases of the junction unmatched. The CDR3 is 14 amino acids. CDR1 MNHNS and CDR2 SASEGT come from the germline V gene. The CDR3 is CASSQGAAKNIQYF. The CDR3 bases are TGTGCCAGCAGTCAGGGGGCAGCCAAAAACATTCAGTACTTC.

The chain has TRBV6-4 and TRBJ2-3; 7 nucleotides agree with TRBD2. Per the germline V gene, CDR1 is MRHNA and CDR2 is SNTAGT. The CDR3 has 14 residues. V lost 2 bases to trimming and J lost 8 bases; unmatched junction nucleotides: 7. CDR3 residues: CASSDGGSHGTQYF. The CDR3 DNA sequence: TGTGCCAGCAGTGACGGCGGGAGTCATGGTACGCAGTATTTT.